These T cell receptor beta chains were read from a single sample in a study of monozygotic twins with inflammatory bowel disease. TCRdb re-analyzed the 5' RACE reads; it lists each CDR3 protein once, without DNA. This repertoire includes 350,000 to 500,000 distinct CDR3 sequences. The sample was blood. Receptors originate from a human donor with ulcerative colitis or Crohn's disease, or a healthy co-twin of an affected twin (not recorded which). CDR3s include the opening cysteine and the closing phenylalanine or tryptophan.

cdr3_aa,cdr3_length,j_call,v_call
CASSTPGLAAPGLVDEQFF,19,TRBJ2-1,TRBV12-3/TRBV12-4
CAREVTSGPTTDTQYF,16,TRBJ2-3,TRBV7-6
CASSEGLPGSYNEQFF,16,TRBJ2-1,TRBV6-1
CASSPDTGVAFF,12,TRBJ1-1,TRBV5-1
CSAKSPAGTSVSKNIQYF,18,TRBJ2-4,TRBV20-1
CASRSLWGALEEFF,14,TRBJ2-1,TRBV5-1
CASSFLGTGDTQYF,14,TRBJ2-3,TRBV7-9
CASSFQHSGQETQYF,15,TRBJ2-5,TRBV28
CASLRENIQYF,11,TRBJ2-4,TRBV6-2/TRBV6-3
CASSSGAPPMIGFF,14,TRBJ1-1,TRBV5-1
CASGRTLNEQFF,12,TRBJ2-1,TRBV12-5
CASSPRTGDYGYTF,14,TRBJ1-2,TRBV7-2
CAGRKDRNTGELFF,14,TRBJ2-2,TRBV6-6
CSAINSGTDTQYF,13,TRBJ2-3,TRBV20-1
CANQTYRSPSSYNEQFF,17,TRBJ2-1,TRBV7-6
CAWRGQGSSPLHF,13,TRBJ1-6,TRBV30
CASSLRFSGPAFF,13,TRBJ1-1,TRBV7-2
CAWSVWGASSYNEQFF,16,TRBJ2-1,TRBV30
CASSLSTRDRGYSPLHF,17,TRBJ1-6,TRBV5-1
CAIRTGTGVSGANVLTF,17,TRBJ2-6,TRBV10-3
CASSLNGGQTEGGELFF,17,TRBJ2-2,TRBV7-2
CAISDQQGQTNYGYTF,16,TRBJ1-2,TRBV10-3
CASGFVIGGSSYNEQFF,17,TRBJ2-1,TRBV12-5
CASSLAILAGYNEQFF,16,TRBJ2-1,TRBV5-1
CASSVGLIYEQYF,13,TRBJ2-7,TRBV12-3/TRBV12-4
CSVRRSGSLTDTQYF,15,TRBJ2-3,TRBV29-1
CASNNLIGGTEAFF,14,TRBJ1-1,TRBV5-5
CASSVLIGNTEAFF,14,TRBJ1-1,TRBV9
CAWSGDISEQYF,12,TRBJ2-7,TRBV30
CASSSPGQATDTQYF,15,TRBJ2-3,TRBV7-2
CASSSRGASYEQYF,14,TRBJ2-7,TRBV7-2
CASSQTLVQGPMNTEAFF,18,TRBJ1-1,TRBV4-2
CSARMGSGGAFLDTQYF,17,TRBJ2-3,TRBV20-1
CAISDLKGDRTGYTF,15,TRBJ1-2,TRBV10-3
CASSPERGDLDTQYF,15,TRBJ2-3,TRBV5-1
CASWRDNEQFF,11,TRBJ2-1,TRBV19
CASSFTTENAFF,12,TRBJ1-1,TRBV7-9
CASSLDSGWEITEAFF,16,TRBJ1-1,TRBV5-5
CSAGWDRSYEQYF,13,TRBJ2-7,TRBV20-1
CASSSGDLGATNEQFF,16,TRBJ2-1,TRBV5-4
CASSPTGTGGNEQFF,15,TRBJ2-1,TRBV3-1
CASSQGQGRADEQYF,15,TRBJ2-7,TRBV4-2
CASSQSGSTGTRPSYEQYF,19,TRBJ2-7,TRBV3-1
CSARDYGRGGLETQYF,16,TRBJ2-5,TRBV20-1
CASSPGILNTEAFF,14,TRBJ1-1,TRBV18
CASSHGQNPNYGYTF,15,TRBJ1-2,TRBV7-2
CASSPGLAGATPGELFF,17,TRBJ2-2,TRBV5-4
CASADQRTGDYEQYF,15,TRBJ2-7,TRBV5-1
CASSLVQTGPYNEQFF,16,TRBJ2-1,TRBV5-1
CASSPRLAGTGEQYF,15,TRBJ2-7,TRBV7-2
CASSHPPRGGSYNEQFF,17,TRBJ2-1,TRBV11-2
CASSVGFQATTDTQYF,16,TRBJ2-3,TRBV9
CASSLGRREKLFF,13,TRBJ1-4,TRBV7-2
CSVAQGPYEQYF,12,TRBJ2-7,TRBV29-1
CASSANWVSDTQYF,14,TRBJ2-3,TRBV6-1
CASSPRWTGGNTIYF,15,TRBJ1-3,TRBV11-2